The clone carrying this T cell receptor beta chain was seen only once. As yet, its antigen is unknown. The identical CDR3 is also encoded by other nucleotide sequences in the sample. The data derive from a study of shared clonotypes between healthy human individuals. Original handling: Junction-only sequences without quality scores were provided by ImmunoSEQ, so filtering was different. Data came from immunoSEQ multiplex PCR; TCRdb stores just in-frame clones and leaves some out. V, J and clone size reflect that table, while D and trimming were determined from the DNA. The sample lists around 2.5 million clones, 90% to 95% seen once, with 0.36% in the top ten. Study outcomes and limitations: Non-shared clonotypes had lower generation probabilities than clonotypes shared by all four sorted-subset donors. Memory subsets generally showed lower estimated richness than naive subsets.

Germline V gene data show CDR1 as SNHLY and CDR2 as FYNNEI. Trimming left V 3 bases short and J 3 bases short, with 12 bases between. This CDR3 contains 14 residues. The V gene is TRBV2, the J gene TRBJ2-7, with D perhaps matching TRBD1 (5 bases). The receptor was isolated from a man aged 18 to 35 in good health. Some clones in this sample may be carry-over from other donors' samples. Sample: naive CD4+ T cells from PBMCs. Indicated subset: CD45RA+ positively selected. This chain's CDR3 is CASSDQGSGYEQYF. As DNA, the CDR3 is TGTGCCAGCAGTGACCAGGGTTCGGGCTACGAGCAGTACTTC.